The 3 T cell receptor beta chains below all came from one sample that was sequenced in a study of blood T cell repertoires in COVID-19. Repertoires were generated with immunoSEQ multiplex PCR, while TCRdb's copy carries only in-frame clones and drops some. The sample has under 300,000 clones; around 81% are singletons. Sequences were obtained from PBMCs or T cells enriched from blood (not recorded which). These receptors all stem from a man in his fifties who had recovered from COVID-19.

The chain employs TRBV30 and TRBJ1-1, with D hard to call. CDR1 is GTSNPN and CDR2 is SVGIG in the germline V gene (reference sequence). The CDR3 has 14 residues. Trimming took 3 bases from V and 0 from J, leaving 11 bases between them. CDR3: CAWSIGGLNTEAFF. The DNA of the CDR3 is TGTGCCTGGAGCATAGGTGGGCTGAACACTGAAGCTTTCTTT.

V usage is TRBV4-2 and J usage is TRBJ2-1; TRBD1 matches 9 bases. This CDR3 comprises 16 residues. V gave up 3 bases and J gave up 3 bases; unmatched junction bases: 6. Germline V gene lookup returns CDR1 LGHNA and CDR2 YNFKEQ. The CDR3 DNA follows: TGTGCCAGCAGCCAGAGAAGGGGACAGGGCTACAATGAGCAGTTCTTC. Its protein product is CASSQRRGQGYNEQFF.

The rearrangement uses TRBV28 and TRBJ2-7; 10 bases line up with TRBD1. Germline V CDR1 and CDR2: MDHEN, SYDVKM. The length of the CDR3 is 15 residues. With V trimmed by 7 bases and J by 5 bases, 11 bases remained unmatched. The CDR3 region has the DNA TGTGCCAGCACCTTAGGGGGACAGGGGATGGACGAGCAGTACTTC. Translating it yields CASTLGGQGMDEQYF.